These 11 T cell receptor beta chains came from one sample sequenced in a study of T cell changes during pregnancy in multiple sclerosis. The protocol was immunoSEQ multiplex PCR, while the TCRdb copy is restricted to in-frame clones and leaves out a portion. The repertoire holds about 85,000 clones, with about nine tenths as singletons. This material consisted of peripheral blood, taken in the first trimester of pregnancy. These receptors originate from a female donor with multiple sclerosis, enrolled in a pregnancy study.

The chain uses TRBV5-4 and TRBJ2-2; D call uncertain. The CDR3 contains 13 residues. CDR1 and CDR2 (germline): SGHNT, YYREEE (reference sequence). The ends were cut back, 3 bases at V and 3 bases at J, with 6 bases in the middle. CDR3: CASSSEYTGELFF. CDR3 bases: TGTGCCAGCAGCTCGGAGTACACCGGGGAGCTGTTTTTT.

The chain recombines TRBV15 with TRBJ2-5; 7 bases are shared with TRBD1. With 4 bases clipped from V and 3 bases from J, the junction kept 8 bases outside the gene matches. Germline assignment: CDR1 LNHNV and CDR2 YYDKDF (reference sequence). This CDR3 has 15 amino acids. CDR3 bases: TGTGCCACCAGCAAAACGGGACAGAAAAAAGAGACCCAGTACTTC. This gives the protein CATSKTGQKKETQYF. Looking up the rest from reference TRBV15 and TRBJ2-5 gives the full variable domain: DAMVIQNPRYQVTQFGKPVTLSCSQTLNHNVMYWYQQKSSQAPKLLFHYYDKDFNNEADTPDNFQSRRPNTSFCFLDIRSPGLGDTAMYLCATSKTGQKKETQYFGPGTRLLVL.

The chain carries TRBV19 and TRBJ1-4, with 8 bases matching TRBD1. CDR3 length: 13 residues. Trimming removed 6 bases from V and 8 bases from J; junction bases left unmatched: 5. CDR1 is LNHDA, CDR2 SQIVND, per germline (reference sequence). CDR3: CASRQGVEEKLFF. In DNA form, the CDR3 reads TGTGCCAGTAGACAGGGGGTAGAGGAAAAACTGTTTTTT.

This clone has a single count. The chain combines TRBV27 with TRBJ2-7, with TRBD1 identical over 9 bases. The CDR3 covers 14 residues. The germline V gene has CDR1 MNHEY and CDR2 SMNVEV (reference sequence). Trimming at V came to 5 bases and at J to 1 base, leaving 3 bases not matched to a gene. CDR3 bases: TGTGCCAGCAGTCGACAGGGGGTATCCTACGAGCAGTACTTC. Translation gives CASSRQGVSYEQYF.

J is TRBJ1-5 and V is TRBV27, with TRBD1 matching over 9 bases. Germline values: CDR1 MNHEY, CDR2 SMNVEV (reference sequence). The V segment lost 5 bases and the J segment 2 bases; nucleotides outside the gene matches: 4. The CDR3 spans 15 residues. Here the CDR3 reads CASSTGGLGNQPQHF. The DNA for the CDR3 is TGTGCCAGCAGTACAGGGGGCTTAGGCAATCAGCCCCAGCATTTT.

V is TRBV7-9 and J is TRBJ2-3; 10 positions agree with TRBD2. This CDR3 is built from 18 residues. With V trimmed by 5 bases and J by 4 bases, 15 bases remained unmatched. Germline lookup yields CDR1 SEHNR and CDR2 FQNEAQ (reference sequence). The DNA for the CDR3 is TGTGCCAGCAGCCCAATGGGATTCGGCCTAGCGGGAGCAGATACGCAGTATTTT. Translating it yields CASSPMGFGLAGADTQYF.

This clone is a singleton in its sample. The chain links TRBV5-1 to TRBJ1-6; possible D gene TRBD1, 6 bases. The V gene lost 0 bases and the J gene lost 8 bases, with 12 bases spanning the gap. This CDR3 comprises 15 residues. In germline, CDR1 is SGHRS, CDR2 YFSETQ. The CDR3 spells CASSLGQGIHSPLHF. Written as DNA, the CDR3 is TGCGCCAGCAGCTTGGGGCAGGGGATACATTCACCCCTCCACTTT.

The V gene is TRBV28, the J gene TRBJ2-5; D gene ambiguous. Trimming left V 4 bases short and J 5 bases short, with 2 bases between. The CDR3 spans 10 residues. Germline CDR1 and CDR2: MDHEN and SYDVKM. CDR3 amino acids: CASSSETQYF. The DNA for the CDR3 is TGTGCCAGCAGTTCTGAGACCCAGTACTTC.

The rearrangement uses TRBV28 and TRBJ2-7, with a weak D call TRBD2 (5 bases). CDR1 and CDR2 (germline): MDHEN, SYDVKM. The CDR3 is made up of 15 amino acids. Trimming cost V 4 bases and J 4 bases, with 17 bases left between them. CDR3 sequence reads: CASSSPVKGGYEQYF. The CDR3 DNA reads TGTGCCAGCAGTTCCCCCGTCAAAGGCGGGTACGAGCAGTACTTC.

The chain links TRBV15 to TRBJ2-2; the D is unclear. The germline gives CDR1 LNHNV, CDR2 YYDKDF (reference sequence). The CDR3 covers 14 residues. Deletions cut 4 bases from V and 1 base from J, with 7 bases between. CDR3 amino acids: CATSIKRNTGELFF. DNA for the CDR3: TGTGCCACCAGCATAAAGAGGAACACCGGGGAGCTGTTTTTT.

V is TRBV27 and J is TRBJ2-5; 11 bases map to TRBD2. J gave up 5 bases and V 2 bases, and 4 bases lay outside the gene matches. Looked up from germline, CDR1 is MNHEY and CDR2 is SMNVEV (reference sequence). The CDR3 sequence is 15 residues long. Here the CDR3 reads CASSLTSGSWETQYF. The CDR3 DNA sequence: TGTGCCAGCAGTTTAACTAGCGGGAGTTGGGAGACCCAGTACTTC.